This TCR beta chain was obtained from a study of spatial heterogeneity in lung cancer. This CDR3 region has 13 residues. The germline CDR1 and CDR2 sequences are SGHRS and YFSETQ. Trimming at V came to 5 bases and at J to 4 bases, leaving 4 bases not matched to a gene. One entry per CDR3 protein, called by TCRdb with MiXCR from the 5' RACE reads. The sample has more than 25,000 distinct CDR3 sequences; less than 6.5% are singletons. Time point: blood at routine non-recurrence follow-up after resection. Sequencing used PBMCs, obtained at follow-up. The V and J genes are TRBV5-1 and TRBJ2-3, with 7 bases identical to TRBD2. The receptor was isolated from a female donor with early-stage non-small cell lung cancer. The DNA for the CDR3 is TGCGCCAGCAGTAGCACTAGCGCAGATACGCAGTATTTT. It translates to CASSSTSADTQYF. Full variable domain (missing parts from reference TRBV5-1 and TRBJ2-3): KAGVTQTPRYLIKTRGQQVTLSCSPISGHRSVSWYQQTPGQGLQFLFEYFSETQRNKGNFPGRFSGRQFSNSRSEMNVSTLELGDSALYLCASSSTSADTQYFGPGTRLTVL.